The 10 T cell receptor beta chains below come from one sample, sequenced in a study of monozygotic twins with inflammatory bowel disease. TCRdb re-called the 5' RACE reads and shows each CDR3 protein once, DNA omitted. The sample's table shows approximately 300,000 distinct CDR3 sequences. Sample: blood. All receptors come from a human donor with ulcerative colitis or Crohn's disease, or a healthy co-twin of an affected twin (not recorded which).

The genes are TRBV12-3 or TRBV12-4 and TRBJ1-5. The length of the CDR3 is 13 residues. Here the CDR3 reads CASSFGQISPQHF.

CDR3 amino acids: CAWSVLSGSNQPQHF. V is TRBV30 and J is TRBJ1-5. Germline V gene lookup returns CDR1 GTSNPN and CDR2 SVGIG (reference sequence). The CDR3 contains 15 residues. The entire variable domain, with the rest obtained from reference TRBV30 and TRBJ1-5, is as follows: SQTIHQWPATLVQPVGSPLSLECTVEGTSNPNLYWYRQAAGRGLQLLFYSVGIGQISSEVPQNLSASRPQDRQFILSSKKLLLSDSGFYLCAWSVLSGSNQPQHFGDGTRLSIL.

CDR3 region: CAISGHGTGGDYEQYF. The chain joins TRBV10-3 to TRBJ2-7; the TCRdb D gene call, TRBD1, has no DNA to confirm it. Germline values: CDR1 ENHRY, CDR2 SYGVKD. This CDR3 region has 16 residues.

The chain links TRBV3-1 to TRBJ1-2. Per germline, CDR1 LGHDT and CDR2 YNNKEL (reference sequence). This CDR3 is built from 11 residues. This CDR3 reads CASSQGGVVFF.

The genes are TRBV24-1 and TRBJ2-7; lacking DNA, the TRBD1 call made by TCRdb goes unchecked. The germline V gene encodes CDR1 KGHDR and CDR2 SFDVKD. This CDR3 spans 12 amino acids. The chain's CDR3 is CATSEGPDEQYF.

The chain links TRBV6-2 or TRBV6-3 to TRBJ2-1. The CDR3 is 14 amino acids. Per germline, CDR1 MNHEY and CDR2 SVGEGT. CDR3 region: CASSFANPYNEQFF.

The rearrangement joins TRBV10-3 to TRBJ2-7; TCRdb designates TRBD1, a call that cannot be tested without DNA. Germline V gene lookup returns CDR1 ENHRY and CDR2 SYGVKD. CDR3 length: 15 residues. The CDR3 sequence: CAISGGQGSSYEQYF.

The chain recombines TRBV7-9 with TRBJ2-1; TCRdb indicates TRBD2, and absent DNA this call remains unverified. CDR1 is SEHNR and CDR2 is FQNEAQ in the germline V gene (reference sequence). The CDR3 runs 15 residues. The CDR3 region is CASSVHGGSYNEQFF.

The chain uses TRBV2 and TRBJ1-4. The CDR3 covers 16 residues. The germline V gene encodes CDR1 SNHLY and CDR2 FYNNEI. The CDR3 is CASSLRPGLLNEKLFF.

The chain combines TRBV20-1 with TRBJ2-7; no DNA is available, so the TRBD2 call from TCRdb remains unchecked. The CDR3 is 14 residues long. From germline, CDR1 is DFQATT and CDR2 SNEGSKA (reference sequence). CDR3 region: CSASAGRVYYEQYF.